The 8 T cell receptor beta chains below come from one sample, sequenced in a study of cytomegalovirus exposure and HLA in healthy donors. This PCR relied on a set of 60 Vbeta primers and 13 Jbeta primers. Using immunoSEQ multiplex PCR, the repertoire was profiled, and TCRdb retains in-frame clones only, with some absent. The sample consists of over 130,000 clones, 75% to 85% of them appearing once. The sequenced material came from PBMCs. Receptor source: a man aged 50 or older in good health and CMV-seropositive.

The chain has TRBV5-1 and TRBJ2-1; 10 nucleotides line up with TRBD2. The trim removed 4 bases at V and 6 bases at J, leaving 4 bases unmatched. CDR3 length equals 14 residues. Germline V gives CDR1 SGHRS, CDR2 YFSETQ. This chain's CDR3 is CASSNSGRLNEQFF. In nucleotides, the CDR3 is TGCGCCAGCAGCAATAGCGGGAGGCTCAATGAGCAGTTCTTC.

The V call is TRBV6-5, the J call TRBJ2-7, with 12 bases aligning to TRBD2. Unmatched junction bases numbered 4, after V lost 8 bases and J lost 2 bases. Germline loops: CDR1 MNHEY, CDR2 SVGAGI. The CDR3 loop spans 14 amino acids. The CDR3 sequence is CASFRTSGAYEQYF. The DNA for the CDR3 is TGTGCCAGCTTCCGGACTAGCGGGGCCTACGAGCAGTACTTC.

The J gene is TRBJ1-1, the V gene TRBV28; 8 bases are a match to TRBD1. There are 13 residues in the CDR3. J was trimmed by 5 bases and V by 4 bases; bases with no gene match: 3. CDR1 is MDHEN and CDR2 is SYDVKM in the germline V gene. CDR3 protein: CASSSGGWTEAFF. In DNA form, the CDR3 reads TGTGCCAGCAGTTCAGGGGGCTGGACTGAAGCTTTCTTT.

This rearrangement joins TRBV5-1 to TRBJ2-5, with 8 bases that match TRBD1. With 1 base clipped from V and 5 bases from J, the junction kept 7 bases outside the gene matches. Germline loops: CDR1 SGHRS, CDR2 YFSETQ. This CDR3 has 15 amino acids. The CDR3 protein is CASSLLRGRGETQYF. The CDR3 bases are TGCGCCAGCAGCTTGCTCAGGGGGCGCGGTGAGACCCAGTACTTC.

The rearrangement uses TRBV21-1 and TRBJ2-5; the table's D call of TRBD2 was not tested on the DNA. TRBV21-1 is a recognized pseudogene. The CDR3 runs to 14 residues. The CDR3 DNA is TGTGCCAGCAGCAAACTTTGGGCGGGGGAGACCCAGTACTTC. It specifies CASSKLWAGETQYF.

The J gene is TRBJ2-4, the V gene TRBV28; D is perhaps TRBD2 (6 bases). Germline CDR1 MDHEN, CDR2 SYDVKM. Between the trimmed V and J ends, which lost 3 bases and 6 bases, there was a span of 12 bases. The CDR3 is 14 amino acids. CDR3 coding DNA: TGTGCCAGCAGTTTTGCGGGGCGAGGAAACATTCAGTACTTC. Residues: CASSFAGRGNIQYF.

The genes are TRBV28 and TRBJ1-4; 8 bases are shared with TRBD1. Losses at the gene ends were 4 bases for V and 4 bases for J; bases not matched to a gene: 2. Germline V lookup: CDR1 MDHEN, CDR2 SYDVKM. There are 14 residues in the CDR3. DNA for the CDR3: TGTGCCAGCAGTTCAGGGGGCCATAATGAAAAACTGTTTTTT. Amino acids: CASSSGGHNEKLFF.

The V call is TRBV27, the J call TRBJ1-4; no reliable D call. V was pared by 3 bases and J by 7 bases, with 18 bases between. The CDR3 has 16 amino acids. Per the germline V gene, CDR1 is MNHEY and CDR2 is SMNVEV (reference sequence). The CDR3 spells CASSLAEPRASEKLFF. Here the CDR3 DNA reads TGTGCCAGCAGTTTGGCGGAACCCCGAGCGTCTGAAAAACTGTTTTTT.